The text below deals with one T cell receptor (beta chain). The data originate from a study of blood T cell repertoires in COVID-19. Data came from immunoSEQ multiplex PCR; TCRdb stores just in-frame clones and leaves some out. The data show 250,000 to 350,000 clones, with approximately 85% seen just once and about 4.1% held by the top ten. Cohorts were based on clinical histories the participants reported. The V gene end was trimmed by 6 bases and the J gene end by 7 bases; junction bases not matched to a gene: 10. The CDR3 extends over 15 amino acids. Germline lookup yields CDR1 LNHDA and CDR2 SQIVND (reference sequence).

This chain uses TRBV19 with TRBJ1-5, with 9 bases fitting TRBD1. Sequencing input: PBMCs or T cells enriched from blood (not recorded which). This sequence was found in a woman aged 30 to 39 who had recovered from COVID-19. CDR3 region: CASSRPGQGRQPQHF. As DNA, the CDR3 is TGTGCCAGTAGCCGACCGGGACAGGGACGCCAGCCCCAGCATTTT.